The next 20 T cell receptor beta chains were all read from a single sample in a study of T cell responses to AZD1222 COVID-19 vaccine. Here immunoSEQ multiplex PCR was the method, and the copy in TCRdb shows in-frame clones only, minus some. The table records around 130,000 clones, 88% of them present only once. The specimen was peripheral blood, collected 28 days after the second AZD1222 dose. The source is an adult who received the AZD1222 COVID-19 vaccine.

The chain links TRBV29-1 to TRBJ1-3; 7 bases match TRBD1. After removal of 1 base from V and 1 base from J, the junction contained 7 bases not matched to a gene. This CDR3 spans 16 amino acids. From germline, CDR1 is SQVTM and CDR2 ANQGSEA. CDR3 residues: CSVEVREGASGNTIYF. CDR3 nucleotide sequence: TGCAGCGTTGAAGTAAGGGAGGGGGCATCTGGAAACACCATATATTTT.

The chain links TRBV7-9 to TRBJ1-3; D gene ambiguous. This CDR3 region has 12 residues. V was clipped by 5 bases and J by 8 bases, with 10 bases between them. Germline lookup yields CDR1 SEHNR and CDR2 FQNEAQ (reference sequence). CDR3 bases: TGTGCCAGCAGCCCGCTGCGGGACACCATATATTTT. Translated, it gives CASSPLRDTIYF.

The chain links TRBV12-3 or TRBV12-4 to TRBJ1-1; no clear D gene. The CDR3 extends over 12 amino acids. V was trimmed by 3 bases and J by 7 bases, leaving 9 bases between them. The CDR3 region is CASSLGSVEAFF. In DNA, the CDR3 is TGTGCCAGCAGTTTGGGGTCAGTTGAAGCTTTCTTT.

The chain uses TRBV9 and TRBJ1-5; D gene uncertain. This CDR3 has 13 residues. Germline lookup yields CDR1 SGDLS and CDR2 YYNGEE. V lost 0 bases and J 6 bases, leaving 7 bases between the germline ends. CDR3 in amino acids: CASSVGGVQPQHF. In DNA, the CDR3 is TGTGCCAGCAGCGTAGGCGGGGTTCAGCCCCAGCATTTT.

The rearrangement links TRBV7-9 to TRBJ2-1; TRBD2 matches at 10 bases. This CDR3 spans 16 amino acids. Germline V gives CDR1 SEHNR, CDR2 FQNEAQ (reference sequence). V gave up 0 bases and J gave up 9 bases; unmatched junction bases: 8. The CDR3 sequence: CASSLAGLAGAGEQFF. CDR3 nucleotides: TGTGCCAGCAGCTTAGCTGGCCTAGCGGGAGCAGGTGAGCAGTTCTTC.

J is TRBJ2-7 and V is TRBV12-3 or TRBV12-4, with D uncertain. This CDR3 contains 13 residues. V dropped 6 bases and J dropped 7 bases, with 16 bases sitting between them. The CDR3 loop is CASSSHPLGEQYF. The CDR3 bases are TGTGCCAGCAGCTCCCATCCCCTAGGAGAGCAGTACTTC.

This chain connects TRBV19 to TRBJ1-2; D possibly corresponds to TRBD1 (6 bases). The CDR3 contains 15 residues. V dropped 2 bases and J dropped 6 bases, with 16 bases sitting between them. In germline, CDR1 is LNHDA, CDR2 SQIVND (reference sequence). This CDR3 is CASSIRGAGENGYTF. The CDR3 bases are TGTGCCAGTAGTATAAGGGGGGCAGGAGAGAATGGCTACACCTTC.

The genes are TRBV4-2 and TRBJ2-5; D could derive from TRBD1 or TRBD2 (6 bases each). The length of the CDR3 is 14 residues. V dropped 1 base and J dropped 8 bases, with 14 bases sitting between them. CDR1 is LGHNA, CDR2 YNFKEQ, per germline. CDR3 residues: CASSQAGATVTQYF. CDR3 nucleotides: TGTGCCAGCAGCCAAGCGGGGGCCACCGTCACCCAGTACTTC.

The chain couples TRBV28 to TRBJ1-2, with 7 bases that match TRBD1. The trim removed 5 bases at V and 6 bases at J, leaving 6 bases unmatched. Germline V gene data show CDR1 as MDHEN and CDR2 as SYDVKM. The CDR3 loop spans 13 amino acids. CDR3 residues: CASSPPTGNGYTF. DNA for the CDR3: TGTGCCAGCAGTCCGCCGACAGGGAATGGCTACACCTTC.

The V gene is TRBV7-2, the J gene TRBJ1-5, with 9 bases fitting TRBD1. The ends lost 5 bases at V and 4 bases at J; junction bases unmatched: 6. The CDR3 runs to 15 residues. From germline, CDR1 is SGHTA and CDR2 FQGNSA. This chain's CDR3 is CASSLRTGVNQPQHF. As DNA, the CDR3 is TGTGCCAGCAGCCTGCGGACAGGGGTAAATCAGCCCCAGCATTTT.

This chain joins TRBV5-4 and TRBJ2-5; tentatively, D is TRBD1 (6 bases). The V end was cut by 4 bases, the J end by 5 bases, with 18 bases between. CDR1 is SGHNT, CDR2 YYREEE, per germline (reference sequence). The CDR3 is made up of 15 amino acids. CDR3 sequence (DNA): TGTGCCAGCAGCGTCCGCCTGGGGGCCGGGGAGACCCAGTACTTC. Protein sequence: CASSVRLGAGETQYF. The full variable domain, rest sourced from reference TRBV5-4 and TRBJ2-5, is ETGVTQSPTHLIKTRGQQVTLRCSSQSGHNTVSWYQQALGQGPQFIFQYYREEENGRGNFPPRFSGLQFPNYSSELNVNALELDDSALYLCASSVRLGAGETQYFGPGTRLLVL.

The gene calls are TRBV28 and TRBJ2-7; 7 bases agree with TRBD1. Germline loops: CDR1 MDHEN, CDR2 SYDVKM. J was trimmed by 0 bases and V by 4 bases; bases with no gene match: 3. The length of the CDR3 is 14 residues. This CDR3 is CASSSGQSSYEQYF. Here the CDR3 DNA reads TGTGCCAGCAGTTCGGGACAGAGCTCCTACGAGCAGTACTTC.

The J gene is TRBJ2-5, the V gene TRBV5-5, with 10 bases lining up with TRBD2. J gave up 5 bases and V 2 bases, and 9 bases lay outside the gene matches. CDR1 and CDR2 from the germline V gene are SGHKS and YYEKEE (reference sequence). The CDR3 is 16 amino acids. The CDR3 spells CASSLRRASGSETQYF. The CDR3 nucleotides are TGTGCCAGCAGCTTACGTCGAGCTAGCGGGAGTGAGACCCAGTACTTC.

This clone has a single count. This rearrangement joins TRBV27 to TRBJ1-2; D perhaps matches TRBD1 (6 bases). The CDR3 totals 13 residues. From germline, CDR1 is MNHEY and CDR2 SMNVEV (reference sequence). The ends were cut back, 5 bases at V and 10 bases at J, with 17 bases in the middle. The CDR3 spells CASSPWEGEDYTF. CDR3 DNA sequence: TGTGCCAGCAGTCCCTGGGAGGGGGAGGACTACACCTTC.

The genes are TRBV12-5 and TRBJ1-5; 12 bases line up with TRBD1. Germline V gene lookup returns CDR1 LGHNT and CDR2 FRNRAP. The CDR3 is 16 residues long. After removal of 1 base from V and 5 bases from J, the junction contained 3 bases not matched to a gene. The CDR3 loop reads CASGLDGDRGHQPQHF. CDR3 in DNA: TGTGCTAGTGGTTTGGACGGGGACAGGGGGCATCAGCCCCAGCATTTT.

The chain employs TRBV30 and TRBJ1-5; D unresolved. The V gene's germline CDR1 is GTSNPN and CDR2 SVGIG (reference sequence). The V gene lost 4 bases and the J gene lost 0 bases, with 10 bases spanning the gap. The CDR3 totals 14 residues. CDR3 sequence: CAWTGGDSNQPQHF. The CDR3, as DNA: TGTGCCTGGACTGGCGGCGATAGCAATCAGCCCCAGCATTTT.

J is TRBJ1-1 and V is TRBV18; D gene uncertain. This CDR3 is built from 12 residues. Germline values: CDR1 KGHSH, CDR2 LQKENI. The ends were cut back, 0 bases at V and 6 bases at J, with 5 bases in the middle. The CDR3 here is CASSPPLAEAFF. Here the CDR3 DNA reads TGTGCCAGCTCACCACCTCTTGCTGAAGCTTTCTTT.

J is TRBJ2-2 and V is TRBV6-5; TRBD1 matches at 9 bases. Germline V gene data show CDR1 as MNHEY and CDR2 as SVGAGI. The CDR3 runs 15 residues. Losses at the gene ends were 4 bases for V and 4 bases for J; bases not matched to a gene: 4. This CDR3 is CASSLTGGTTGELFF. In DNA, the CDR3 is TGTGCCAGCAGTTTGACAGGGGGAACCACCGGGGAGCTGTTTTTT.

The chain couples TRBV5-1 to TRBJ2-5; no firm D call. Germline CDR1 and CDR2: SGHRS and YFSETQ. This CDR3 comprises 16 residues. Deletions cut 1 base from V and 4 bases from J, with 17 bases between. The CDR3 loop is CASSLWAPTGGETQYF. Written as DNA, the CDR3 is TGCGCCAGCAGCTTGTGGGCCCCGACCGGTGGAGAGACCCAGTACTTC.

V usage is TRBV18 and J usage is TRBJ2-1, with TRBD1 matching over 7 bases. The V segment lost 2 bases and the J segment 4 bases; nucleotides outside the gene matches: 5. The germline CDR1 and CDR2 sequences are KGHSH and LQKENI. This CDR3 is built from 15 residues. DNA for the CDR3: TGTGCCAGCTCACCAGAGAAGGGGGCGTACAATGAGCAGTTCTTC. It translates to CASSPEKGAYNEQFF.